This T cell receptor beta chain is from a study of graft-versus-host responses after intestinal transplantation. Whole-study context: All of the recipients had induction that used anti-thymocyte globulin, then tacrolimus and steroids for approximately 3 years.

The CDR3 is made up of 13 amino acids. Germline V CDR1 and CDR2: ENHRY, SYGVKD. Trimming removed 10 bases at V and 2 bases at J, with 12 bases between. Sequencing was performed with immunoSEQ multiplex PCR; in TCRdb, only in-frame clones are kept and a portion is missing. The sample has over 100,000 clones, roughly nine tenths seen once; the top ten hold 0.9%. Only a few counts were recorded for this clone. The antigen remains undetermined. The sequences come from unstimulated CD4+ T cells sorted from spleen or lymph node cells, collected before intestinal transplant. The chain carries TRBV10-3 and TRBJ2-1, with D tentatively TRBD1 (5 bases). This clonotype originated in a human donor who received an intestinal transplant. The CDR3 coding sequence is TGTGCCACTCATGAAGGGGCCTACAATGAGCAGTTCTTC. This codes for CATHEGAYNEQFF.